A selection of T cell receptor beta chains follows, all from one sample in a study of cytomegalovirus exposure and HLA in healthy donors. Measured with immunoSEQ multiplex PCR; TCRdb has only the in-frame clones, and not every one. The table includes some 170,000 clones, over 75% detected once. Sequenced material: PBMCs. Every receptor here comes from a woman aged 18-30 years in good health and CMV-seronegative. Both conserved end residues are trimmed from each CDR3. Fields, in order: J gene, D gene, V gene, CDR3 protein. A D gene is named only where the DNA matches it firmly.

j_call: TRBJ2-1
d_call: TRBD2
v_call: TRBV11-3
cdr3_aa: ASSSAGLASNEQF

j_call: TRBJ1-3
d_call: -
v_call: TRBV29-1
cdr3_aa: SGRVHGNTIY

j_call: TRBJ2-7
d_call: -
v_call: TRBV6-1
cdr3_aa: ASKQGLVEQY

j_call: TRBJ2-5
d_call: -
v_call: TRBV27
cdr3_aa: ASSLSSRGTQY

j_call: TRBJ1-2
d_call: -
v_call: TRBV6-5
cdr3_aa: ASSYEGDYGYT

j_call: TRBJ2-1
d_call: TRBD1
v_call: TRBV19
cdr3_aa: ASSVAGTGGLAEQF

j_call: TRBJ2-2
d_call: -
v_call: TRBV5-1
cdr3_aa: ASSPTVLVREINTGELF

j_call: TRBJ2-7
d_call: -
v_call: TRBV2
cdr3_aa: ASRALATYLYEQY

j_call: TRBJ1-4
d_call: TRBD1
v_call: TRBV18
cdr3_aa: ASSPGTELNEKLF

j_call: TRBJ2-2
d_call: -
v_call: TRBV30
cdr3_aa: AWRTYANTGELF

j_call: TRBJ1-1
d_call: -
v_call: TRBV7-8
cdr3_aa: ASSFLVMNTEAF

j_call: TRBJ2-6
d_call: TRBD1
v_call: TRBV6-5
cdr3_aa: ASRPDRAGANVLT

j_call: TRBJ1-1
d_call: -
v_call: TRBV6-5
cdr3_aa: ASSYTFGGSGTEAF

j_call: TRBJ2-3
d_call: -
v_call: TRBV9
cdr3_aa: ASNLGPNTDTQY

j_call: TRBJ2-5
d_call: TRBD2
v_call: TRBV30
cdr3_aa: AWWKAGGPGTQY

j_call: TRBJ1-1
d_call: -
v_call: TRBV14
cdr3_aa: ASSQEGVAWGGSDTEAF

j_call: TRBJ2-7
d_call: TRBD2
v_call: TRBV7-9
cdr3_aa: ASSSTLAGDPSYEQY